The rows below give T cell receptor beta chains drawn from one sample of a study of T-cell memory formation after mild COVID-19. One entry per CDR3 protein, called by TCRdb with MiXCR from the 5' RACE reads. The repertoire consists of about 400,000 distinct CDR3 sequences, with approximately 15% occurring once and the leading ten covering roughly 21%. The sequenced sample consisted of PBMCs or a T cell subset sorted from them (not recorded which). Receptor source: a man aged 18 to 30 who had mild COVID-19 (a few samples of this study predate the infection). Cell type and time point are not known. Both conserved end residues are part of each CDR3. The order of the fields is J gene, clone size, D gene, V gene, CDR3 DNA, CDR3 protein. The D gene is left open where the match is weak. A row's size may be missing; if present it is once, few, many or a size class.

J: TRBJ2-4; size: few; D: NA; V: TRBV5-1; DNA: TGCGCCAGCAGCTTGGAGGCAGCAAACGCCAAAAACATTCAGTACTTC; CDR3: CASSLEAANAKNIQYF
J: TRBJ2-5; size: NA; D: TRBD2; V: TRBV5-1; DNA: TGCGCCAGCAGCTTGTCGGTTAGCGGGGATTCAGAGACCCAGTACTTC; CDR3: CASSLSVSGDSETQYF
J: TRBJ2-5; size: NA; D: TRBD2; V: TRBV4-3; DNA: TGCGCCAGCAGCCACCTCTCTAGCGGGGGACTCCAAGAGACCCAGTACTTC; CDR3: CASSHLSSGGLQETQYF
J: TRBJ1-3; size: NA; D: NA; V: TRBV10-3; DNA: TGTGCCCTAACCCCGGACATCTCTGGAAACACCATATATTTT; CDR3: CALTPDISGNTIYF
J: TRBJ2-5; size: few; D: TRBD1; V: TRBV5-1; DNA: TGCGCCAGCAGCTTTACAGGGGTAAAGGAGACCCAGTACTTC; CDR3: CASSFTGVKETQYF
J: TRBJ2-5; size: few; D: NA; V: TRBV5-4; DNA: TGTGCCAGCAGCTTGCCCGGGGGCGGGGAGACCCAGTACTTC; CDR3: CASSLPGGGETQYF
J: TRBJ1-6; size: NA; D: TRBD1; V: TRBV6-5; DNA: TGTGCCAGCAGTTACGGCAGGACAGGGATGCATTCACCCCTCCACTTT; CDR3: CASSYGRTGMHSPLHF
J: TRBJ2-5; size: few; D: NA; V: TRBV7-9; DNA: TGTGCCAGCAGCCAATTGGAGGGGGTCGGGACCCAGTACTTC; CDR3: CASSQLEGVGTQYF
J: TRBJ2-3; size: few; D: TRBD2; V: TRBV9; DNA: TGTGCCAGCAGCTCCCAGCGGGGGGCCCCCATCACAGATACGCAGTATTTT; CDR3: CASSSQRGAPITDTQYF
J: TRBJ1-2; size: few; D: NA; V: TRBV4-1; DNA: TGCGCCAGCAGAACGGCTCCACAGGGAGCTTTCTATGGCTACACCTTC; CDR3: CASRTAPQGAFYGYTF
J: TRBJ2-4; size: NA; D: TRBD1; V: TRBV4-2; DNA: TGTGCCAGCAGCCCTAGACAGGGGAAAAACATTCAGTACTTC; CDR3: CASSPRQGKNIQYF
J: TRBJ2-5; size: NA; D: NA; V: TRBV29-1; DNA: TGCAGCGTTGATCGACAGGCGGGGCTCGGGACCCAGTACTTC; CDR3: CSVDRQAGLGTQYF
J: TRBJ2-5; size: many; D: NA; V: TRBV4-1; DNA: TGCGCCAGCAGCCAAGTTGGACCGGAAGAGACCCAGTACTTC; CDR3: CASSQVGPEETQYF
J: TRBJ1-2; size: few; D: NA; V: TRBV5-1; DNA: TGCGCCAGCAGCTACGGGCCGGGGGATGGCTACACCTTC; CDR3: CASSYGPGDGYTF
J: TRBJ1-1; size: many; D: NA; V: TRBV7-3; DNA: TGTGCCAGCAGCTCGCCGGGGGGGGAAGCTTTCTTT; CDR3: CASSSPGGEAFF
J: TRBJ2-1; size: few; D: TRBD1; V: TRBV20-1; DNA: TGCAGTGCTAGAGTAGGACAGGGGCCGAATGAGCAGTTCTTC; CDR3: CSARVGQGPNEQFF
J: TRBJ1-1; size: NA; D: NA; V: TRBV30; DNA: TGTGCCGCCTTCATGAACACTGAAGCTTTCTTT; CDR3: CAAFMNTEAFF
J: TRBJ2-7; size: NA; D: NA; V: TRBV29-1; DNA: TGCAGCGTCACAACAGGGATCAGCTACGAGCAGTACTTC; CDR3: CSVTTGISYEQYF
J: TRBJ2-1; size: NA; D: NA; V: TRBV11-2; DNA: TGTGCCAGCAGCTTAACCGTACGGAGCTCCTACAATGAGCAGTTCTTC; CDR3: CASSLTVRSSYNEQFF
J: TRBJ2-1; size: NA; D: NA; V: TRBV7-3; DNA: TGTGCCAGCAGCTTAGATCTGGCAGGGGCGCGCAATGAGCAGTTCTTC; CDR3: CASSLDLAGARNEQFF
J: TRBJ2-1; size: few; D: NA; V: TRBV20-1; DNA: TGCAGTGCTAGCCCCCTGTCTGGTTACAATGAGCAGTTCTTC; CDR3: CSASPLSGYNEQFF
J: TRBJ2-3; size: NA; D: TRBD1; V: TRBV2; DNA: TGTGCCAGCAGCCGACAGGGGGTAAATACGCAGTATTTT; CDR3: CASSRQGVNTQYF
J: TRBJ1-2; size: NA; D: NA; V: TRBV20-1; DNA: TGCAGTGCTATCGGTCCGGGAGGCTACACCTTC; CDR3: CSAIGPGGYTF
J: TRBJ1-4; size: NA; D: TRBD1; V: TRBV3-1; DNA: TGTGCCAGCAGCCCGGGACAGAGCTTCGAAAAACTGTTTTTT; CDR3: CASSPGQSFEKLFF
J: TRBJ2-5; size: NA; D: TRBD2; V: TRBV7-2; DNA: TGTGCCAGCAGTTCCTCCGTCGGGACTAGCGAGGAGACCCAGTACTTC; CDR3: CASSSSVGTSEETQYF
J: TRBJ2-2; size: few; D: NA; V: TRBV7-3; DNA: TGTGCCAGCAGCTCGAGTGCCATCAACAGAGGGGAGCTGTTTTTT; CDR3: CASSSSAINRGELFF
J: TRBJ2-2; size: NA; D: TRBD1; V: TRBV6-2/TRBV6-3; DNA: TGTGCCAGCAGTTATGGGACAGGGTACACCGGGGAGCTGTTTTTT; CDR3: CASSYGTGYTGELFF
J: TRBJ2-7; size: NA; D: NA; V: TRBV12-3/TRBV12-4; DNA: TGTGCCAGCAGTTTCCGAGACAGGAGTCCCTACGAGCAGTACTTC; CDR3: CASSFRDRSPYEQYF
J: TRBJ2-2; size: few; D: NA; V: TRBV2; DNA: TGTGCCAGCAGGGACACCATGAACACCGGGGAGCTGTTTTTT; CDR3: CASRDTMNTGELFF
J: TRBJ1-6; size: NA; D: NA; V: TRBV9; DNA: TGTGCCAGCAGCGTAGGTATGGGGCGGCAATATAATTCACCCCTCCACTTT; CDR3: CASSVGMGRQYNSPLHF
J: TRBJ2-5; size: few; D: TRBD2; V: TRBV4-3; DNA: TGCGCCAGCAGCCAAGTCCGAAGGACTAGCGGGGGGGAGACCCAGTACTTC; CDR3: CASSQVRRTSGGETQYF
J: TRBJ2-2; size: few; D: NA; V: TRBV11-3; DNA: TGTGCCAGCAGCCATCGGGGGCGAGCGGGGAACACCGGGGAGCTGTTTTTT; CDR3: CASSHRGRAGNTGELFF
J: TRBJ1-2; size: NA; D: TRBD1; V: TRBV7-2; DNA: TGTGCCAGCAGCGCTCCTAAAACAGGGGGTCTCGGGACTAACTATGGCTACACCTTC; CDR3: CASSAPKTGGLGTNYGYTF
J: TRBJ2-1; size: NA; D: NA; V: TRBV7-9; DNA: TGTGCCAGCAGCGGAAAACTCCGGCACAATGAGCAGTTCTTC; CDR3: CASSGKLRHNEQFF
J: TRBJ2-7; size: few; D: NA; V: TRBV6-6; DNA: TGTGCCAGCAGTGCCAGGATTGACGAGCAGTACTTC; CDR3: CASSARIDEQYF
J: TRBJ1-6; size: NA; D: TRBD1; V: TRBV12-3/TRBV12-4; DNA: TGTGCCAGCAGTTTATCGACAGGGAGCTCCTATAATTCACCCCTCCACTTT; CDR3: CASSLSTGSSYNSPLHF
J: TRBJ1-1; size: NA; D: NA; V: TRBV6-6; DNA: TGTGCCAGCAGTCCGGCCCACACTGAAGCTTTCTTT; CDR3: CASSPAHTEAFF
J: TRBJ2-3; size: few; D: NA; V: TRBV5-1; DNA: TGCGCCAGCAGTAATGGATCCCGCACAGATACGCAGTATTTT; CDR3: CASSNGSRTDTQYF
J: TRBJ2-7; size: NA; D: NA; V: TRBV6-6; DNA: TGTGCCAGCACCGGGACGGCGAGCTCCTACGAGCAGTACTTC; CDR3: CASTGTASSYEQYF
J: TRBJ2-5; size: few; D: TRBD2; V: TRBV9; DNA: TGTGCCAGCAGCGTCGTAGCGGGGTACCAAGAGACCCAGTACTTC; CDR3: CASSVVAGYQETQYF
J: TRBJ1-5; size: NA; D: NA; V: TRBV6-2/TRBV6-3; DNA: TGTGCCAGCAGTAACAGGGTCTCTCAGCCCCAGCATTTT; CDR3: CASSNRVSQPQHF
J: TRBJ2-3; size: NA; D: NA; V: TRBV28; DNA: TGTGCCACCAGTCGGGGGAGCCCTAGCACAGATACGCAGTATTTT; CDR3: CATSRGSPSTDTQYF
J: TRBJ2-5; size: NA; D: TRBD2; V: TRBV7-3; DNA: TGTGCCAGCAGCCGTGGACTAGCGGGGTCAGAGACCCAGTACTTC; CDR3: CASSRGLAGSETQYF
J: TRBJ1-2; size: once; D: TRBD1; V: TRBV9; DNA: TGTGCCAGCAGCGGGTTCCCGGGACAGGGCTATGGCTACACCTTC; CDR3: CASSGFPGQGYGYTF
J: TRBJ1-1; size: few; D: NA; V: TRBV3-1; DNA: TGTGCCAGCAGCCAAGATCGTTCAGCCTGGCTGAACACTGAAGCTTTCTTT; CDR3: CASSQDRSAWLNTEAFF
J: TRBJ2-2; size: NA; D: TRBD1; V: TRBV7-3; DNA: TGTGCCATCAGCTTAAGGGGACAGGGGGCGAGTGGCACCGGGGAGCTGTTTTTT; CDR3: CAISLRGQGASGTGELFF
J: TRBJ2-1; size: NA; D: NA; V: TRBV4-3; DNA: TGCGCCAGCAGCCAAGATGGGGGGGGCCACAATGAGCAGTTCTTC; CDR3: CASSQDGGGHNEQFF
J: TRBJ2-3; size: few; D: NA; V: TRBV7-9; DNA: TGTGCCAGCAGCCCGCCGGAGGCCACAGATACGCAGTATTTT; CDR3: CASSPPEATDTQYF
J: TRBJ1-5; size: NA; D: NA; V: TRBV10-3; DNA: TGTGCCATCAGGGGTGATACAGGGTACCAGCCCCAGCATTTT; CDR3: CAIRGDTGYQPQHF
J: TRBJ1-4; size: NA; D: NA; V: TRBV20-1; DNA: TGCAGTGCCCAAATGTCGGCAGGGAATGAAAAACTGTTTTTT; CDR3: CSAQMSAGNEKLFF
J: TRBJ1-1; size: NA; D: NA; V: TRBV28; DNA: TGTGCCAGCAGTTTGTCCAGTCACGCTGAAGCTTTCTTT; CDR3: CASSLSSHAEAFF
J: TRBJ1-2; size: NA; D: NA; V: TRBV20-1; DNA: TGCAGTGCTAGTAGTGTACCCCTGGAGGGCTACACCTTC; CDR3: CSASSVPLEGYTF
J: TRBJ2-1; size: few; D: NA; V: TRBV27; DNA: TGTGCCAGCAGTTTTATAGGGAGCGAGCAGTTCTTC; CDR3: CASSFIGSEQFF
J: TRBJ1-6; size: few; D: NA; V: TRBV6-2/TRBV6-3; DNA: TGTGCCAGCAGCGGGTTCGGTAATTCACCCCTCCACTTT; CDR3: CASSGFGNSPLHF
J: TRBJ2-4; size: few; D: NA; V: TRBV20-1; DNA: TGCAGTGCTAGGTTGCCCTTAGCCAAAAACATTCAGTACTTC; CDR3: CSARLPLAKNIQYF
J: TRBJ1-4; size: few; D: TRBD1; V: TRBV2; DNA: TGTGCCAGTGGAGGGCAGGGGGCTGAAAAACTGTTTTTT; CDR3: CASGGQGAEKLFF
J: TRBJ1-2; size: NA; D: NA; V: TRBV7-2; DNA: TGTGCCAGCAGCTTAGGCGAGGGAAACTATGGCTACACCTTC; CDR3: CASSLGEGNYGYTF
J: TRBJ2-6; size: NA; D: TRBD1; V: TRBV27; DNA: TGTGCCAGCAGTCCCTTGGGACAGGGGATAACTGGGGCCAACGTCCTGACTTTC; CDR3: CASSPLGQGITGANVLTF
J: TRBJ2-5; size: NA; D: TRBD2; V: TRBV5-5; DNA: TGTGCCAGCAGATTTCTTCCGGGACTAGCGGAGCCAAGGGAGACCCAGTACTTC; CDR3: CASRFLPGLAEPRETQYF